This T cell receptor beta chain was captured by sequencing in a study of naive and memory T cell subsets. This clonotype was seen a handful of times. Both TRBC1 and TRBC2 were covered by a beta constant-region primer of two equimolar oligonucleotides. A single record per CDR3 protein comes from TCRdb applying MiXCR to the UMI-ligation and nested PCR reads. The table includes 130,000 to 150,000 distinct CDR3 sequences, over 15% detected once. This TCR came from a human donor in good health. The sequencing sample was made of naive CD4+ T cells from blood.

CDR3 in amino acids: CASSLEALNTEAFF. CDR3 DNA sequence: TGTGCCAGCAGCTTAGAGGCATTGAACACTGAAGCTTTCTTT. This chain connects TRBV7-2 to TRBJ1-1; D unclear. Trimming removed 1 base from V and 0 bases from J, with 6 bases in between. The CDR3 consists of 14 residues. CDR1 and CDR2 from the germline V gene are SGHTA and FQGNSA. Full variable domain (missing parts from reference TRBV7-2 and TRBJ1-1): GAGVSQSPSNKVTEKGKDVELRCDPISGHTALYWYRQSLGQGLEFLIYFQGNSAPDKSGLPSDRFSAERTGGSVSTLTIQRTQQEDSAVYLCASSLEALNTEAFFGQGTRLTVV.